This T cell receptor beta chain was profiled in a study of blood T cell repertoires in COVID-19. Study-wide context: Acute and convalescent COVID-19 samples came from the United States, Italy and Spain.

Profiled with immunoSEQ multiplex PCR; TCRdb holds only in-frame clones, not every one. The sample shows about 160,000 clones, 82% of them seen only once. Everyone who took part was roughly 18 to 100 years old, and they came from about 23 US areas. Germline V gene data show CDR1 as SNHLY and CDR2 as FYNNEI. After removal of 6 bases from V and 5 bases from J, the junction contained 13 bases not matched to a gene. The CDR3 length is 16 residues. Sequencing was carried out using PBMCs or T cells enriched from blood (not recorded which). The chain couples TRBV2 to TRBJ2-5, with TRBD1 identical over 9 bases. The receptor's source is a man aged 55 to 69 who had recovered from COVID-19. CDR3 amino acids: CASSQHLGQGGETQYF. DNA for the CDR3: TGTGCCAGCAGCCAACACCTGGGACAGGGAGGCGAGACCCAGTACTTC.